This paragraph reports one T cell receptor (beta chain). This receptor's antigen is unknown. No base-level quality is on record; no much larger clone is a single base apart. The sample is drawn from a study of T cells in Graves' hyperthyroidism and ophthalmopathy (dated by TCRdb to the late 2010s). About the full investigation: Peripheral blood was collected at initial diagnosis, before any treatment. To identify distinguishing TCR V-J signatures, a discovery cohort of 100 or so patients was used, comprising 43 with Graves' ophthalmopathy and around 57 with stable Graves' hyperthyroidism. Whether ophthalmopathy could be predicted prospectively was tested in an independent validation cohort made up of under 20 hyperthyroidism patients plus 17 patients who later progressed to ophthalmopathy. The 75 to 100 discovery patients were randomly split 7:3 into training and test sets. In addition, the study compared T-cell repertoires in thyroid tissue and in blood from about 6 Graves' hyperthyroidism patients. Following sampling, methimazole starting at 30 mg daily was given to hyperthyroidism patients, and high-dose intravenous methylprednisolone was given to ophthalmopathy patients. According to the paper, TCR Vbeta CDR3 sequencing was carried out on about 140 peripheral blood samples, which came from some 41 ophthalmopathy, around 74 hyperthyroidism and approximately 17 progressor patients.

In the ophthalmopathy patients, disease was moderately to severely active, with a Clinical Activity Score of 3 or more, a NOSPECS grade of 4 or more, and a duration of less than 3 months. The study excluded patients with uncontrolled infections, other autoimmune diseases, pregnancy or lactation. Diagnoses relied on clinical symptoms, serum thyroxine and TRAb, thyroid ultrasound and orbital computed tomography. PBMCs were separated from 10 ml of fresh peripheral blood using Ficoll-Paque density gradient centrifugation. Trizol reagent was used to extract total RNA, and RNA quality was then checked on an Agilent 2100 Bioanalyzer. V was cut back by 10 bases and J by 7 bases, leaving a gap of 25 bases between them. CDR1 ENHRY and CDR2 SYGVKD are derived from the germline V gene. The CDR3, from cysteine to phenylalanine, totals 15 residues. Of all the DNA, just the CDR3 is kept, 45 bases in frame from base 1.

The TCR beta CDR3 regions were amplified from the RNA transcripts. The first round of RT-PCR for the TCR CDR3 was performed with the HTBI primer set and the Qiagen OneStep RT-PCR kit. Libraries were constructed in a second round of multiplex PCR, after which size selection and purification were carried out. Paired-end sequencing of the libraries was performed with 100 bp reads on an Illumina HiSeq2000. As for the authors' bioinformatics: SOAPnuke was used to process the raw data, removing reads that contained adapters or uncalled bases, had a mean Phred below 15, or lacked an exact match to the constant primer or identifier. COPE v1.2.5 was used to merge the high-quality paired reads, and each unique nucleotide sequence was defined as a clonotype. MiTCR v1.1 was used to align the clonotypes against IMGT TRBV, TRBD and TRBJ reference segments. Analysis was restricted to V-J combinations with a frequency above 0.0001, which covered 98% to 99.2% of repertoires. The TCS score was defined as the ratio of F50 (clonal expansion) to E x V (chaos), calculated using BLOSUM62-based TCRdist between CDR3 peptides within each V-J. Welch's t-statistics and random forest reduced roughly 540 V-J features to 13, which were used in a naive Bayes classifier (R e1071). TCRdb took the public reads, trimmed them with fastp at Q25, ran MiXCR for clone calling and kept in-frame beta chains. Rows with a matching CDR3 protein are joined into one entry that keeps the most common DNA and genes. V and J calls and clone size were set by TCRdb, not the authors. In all, the sample holds under 300,000 distinct CDR3 sequences, and 20% to 25% of those were seen once. The ten largest clones take up roughly 60% of the sample.

What the research found in general, with its limitations: In cross-validation, a model built on a 13 V-J signature told ophthalmopathy apart from stable hyperthyroidism with 87.88% sensitivity and around 84% specificity, and in testing the same model reached 80%/75%. Most expanded thyroid clonotypes (frequency above 0.001) were also detected in blood, a finding suggesting that blood repertoires may reflect thyroid immune responses. No statistical method was used to set the sample size in advance, and investigators knew the group allocation. In validation, progression to ophthalmopathy was predicted by the model with more than 65% sensitivity and roughly 76% specificity, a median of approximately 6.5 months before onset.

Here the chain combines TRBV10-3 and TRBJ1-2, and possibly TRBD1, on 5 matching bases. The sequencing input was blood. This clonotype originated in a young man with Graves' ophthalmopathy. The CDR3: CATEKSSARRGGYTF. DNA sequence: TGTGCCACCGAGAAATCAAGTGCCCGGAGGGGTGGCTACACCTTC.